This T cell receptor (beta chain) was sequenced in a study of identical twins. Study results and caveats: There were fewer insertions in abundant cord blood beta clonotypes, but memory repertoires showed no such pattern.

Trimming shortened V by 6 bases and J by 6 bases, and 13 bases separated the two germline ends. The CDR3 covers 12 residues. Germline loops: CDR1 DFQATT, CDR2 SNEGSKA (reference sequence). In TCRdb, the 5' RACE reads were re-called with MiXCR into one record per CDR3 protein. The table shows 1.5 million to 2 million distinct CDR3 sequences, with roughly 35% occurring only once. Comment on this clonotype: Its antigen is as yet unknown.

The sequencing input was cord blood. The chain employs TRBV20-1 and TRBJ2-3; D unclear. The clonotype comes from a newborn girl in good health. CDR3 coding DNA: TGCAGTGCCACGGACCGATGGGATACGCAGTATTTT. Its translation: CSATDRWDTQYF.